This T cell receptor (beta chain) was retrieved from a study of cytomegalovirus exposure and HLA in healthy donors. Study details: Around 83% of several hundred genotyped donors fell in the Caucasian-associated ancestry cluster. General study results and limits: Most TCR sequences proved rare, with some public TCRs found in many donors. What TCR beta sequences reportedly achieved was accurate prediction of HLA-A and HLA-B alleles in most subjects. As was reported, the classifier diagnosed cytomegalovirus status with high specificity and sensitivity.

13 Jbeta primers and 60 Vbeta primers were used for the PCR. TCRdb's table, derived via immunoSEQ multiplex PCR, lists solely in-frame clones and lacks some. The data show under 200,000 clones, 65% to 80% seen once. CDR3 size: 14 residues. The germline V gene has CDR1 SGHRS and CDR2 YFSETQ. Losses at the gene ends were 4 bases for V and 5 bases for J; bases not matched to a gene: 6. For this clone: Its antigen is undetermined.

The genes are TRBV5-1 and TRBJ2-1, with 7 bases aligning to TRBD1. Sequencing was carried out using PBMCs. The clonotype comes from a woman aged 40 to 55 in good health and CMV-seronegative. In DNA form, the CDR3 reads TGCGCCAGCAGCAACCGGGACAGAAACAATGAGCAGTTCTTC. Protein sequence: CASSNRDRNNEQFF.